This T cell receptor (beta chain) came from a study of control samples from healthy donors and cancer patients. CDR1 SGHAT and CDR2 FQNNGV come from the germline V gene. V lost 5 bases to trimming and J lost 6 bases; unmatched junction nucleotides: 11. The CDR3 is made up of 15 amino acids. Libraries were prepared by immunoSEQ multiplex PCR; TCRdb keeps only in-frame clonotypes and omits some of them. The sample lists 22,000 or so clones; approximately 85% were seen once. V gene TRBV11-2 combines with J gene TRBJ2-5, with TRBD1 matching over 8 bases. This clonotype was sampled from a man between 60 and 75 years old with head and neck cancer. The source material was PBMCs. This CDR3 is CASSRSTGVGKTQYF. CDR3 DNA sequence: TGTGCCAGCAGCCGGTCGACAGGGGTAGGAAAGACCCAGTACTTC.